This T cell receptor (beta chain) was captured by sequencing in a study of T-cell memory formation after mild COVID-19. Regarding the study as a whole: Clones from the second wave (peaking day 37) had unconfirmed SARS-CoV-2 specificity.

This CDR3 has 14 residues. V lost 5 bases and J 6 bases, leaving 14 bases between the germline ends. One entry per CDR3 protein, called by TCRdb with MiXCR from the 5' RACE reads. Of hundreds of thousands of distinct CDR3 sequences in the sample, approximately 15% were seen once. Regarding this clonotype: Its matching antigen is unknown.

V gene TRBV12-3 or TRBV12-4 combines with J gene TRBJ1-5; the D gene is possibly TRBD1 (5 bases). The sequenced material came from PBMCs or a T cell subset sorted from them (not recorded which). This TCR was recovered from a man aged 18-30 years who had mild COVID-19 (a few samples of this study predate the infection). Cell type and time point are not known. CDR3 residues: CASSPDLGVQPQHF. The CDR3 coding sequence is TGTGCCAGCAGTCCCGATTTAGGGGTTCAGCCCCAGCATTTT.